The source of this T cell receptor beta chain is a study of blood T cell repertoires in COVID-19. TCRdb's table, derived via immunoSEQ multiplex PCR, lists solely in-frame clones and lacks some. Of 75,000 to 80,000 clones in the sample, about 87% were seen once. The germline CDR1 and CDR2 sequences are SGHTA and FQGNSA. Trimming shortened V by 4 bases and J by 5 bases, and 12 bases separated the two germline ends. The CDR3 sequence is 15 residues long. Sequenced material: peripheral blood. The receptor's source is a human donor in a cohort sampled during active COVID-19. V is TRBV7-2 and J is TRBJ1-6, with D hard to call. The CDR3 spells CASSSSGTNNSPLHF. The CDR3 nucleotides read TGTGCCAGCAGCTCCAGCGGCACAAATAATTCACCCCTCCACTTT. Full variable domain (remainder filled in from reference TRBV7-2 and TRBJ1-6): GAGVSQSPSNKVTEKGKDVELRCDPISGHTALYWYRQSLGQGLEFLIYFQGNSAPDKSGLPSDRFSAERTGGSVSTLTIQRTQQEDSAVYLCASSSSGTNNSPLHFGNGTRLTVT.